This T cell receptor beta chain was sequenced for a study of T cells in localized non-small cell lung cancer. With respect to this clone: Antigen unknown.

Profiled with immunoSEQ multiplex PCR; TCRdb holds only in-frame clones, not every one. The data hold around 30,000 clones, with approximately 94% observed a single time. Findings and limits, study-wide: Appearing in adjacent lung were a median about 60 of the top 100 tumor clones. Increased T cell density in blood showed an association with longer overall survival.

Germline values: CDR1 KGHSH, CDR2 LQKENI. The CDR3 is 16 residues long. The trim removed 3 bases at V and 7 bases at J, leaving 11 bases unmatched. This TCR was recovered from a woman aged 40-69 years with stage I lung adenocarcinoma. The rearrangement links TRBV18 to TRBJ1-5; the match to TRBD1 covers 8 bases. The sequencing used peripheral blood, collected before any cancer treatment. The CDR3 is CASSPTMDRVDQPQHF. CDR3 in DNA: TGTGCCAGCTCACCTACAATGGACAGGGTGGACCAGCCCCAGCATTTT.